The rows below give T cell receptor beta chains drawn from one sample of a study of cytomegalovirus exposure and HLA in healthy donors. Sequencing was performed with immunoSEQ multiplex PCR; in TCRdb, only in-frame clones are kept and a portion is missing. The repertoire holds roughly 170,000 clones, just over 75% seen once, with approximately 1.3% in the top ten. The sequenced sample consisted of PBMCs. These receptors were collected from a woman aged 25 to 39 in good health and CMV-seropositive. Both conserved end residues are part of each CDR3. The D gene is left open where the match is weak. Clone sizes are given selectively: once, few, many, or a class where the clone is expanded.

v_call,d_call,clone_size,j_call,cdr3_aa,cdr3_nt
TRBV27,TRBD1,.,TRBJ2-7,CASSRTGGWREDSYEQYF,TGTGCCAGCAGTAGGACAGGGGGCTGGCGGGAGGACTCCTACGAGCAGTACTTC
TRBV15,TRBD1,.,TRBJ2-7,CATSSPKGAAYEQYF,TGTGCCACCAGCAGTCCCAAGGGGGCAGCCTACGAGCAGTACTTC
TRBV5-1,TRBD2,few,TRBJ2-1,CASSQQPSGRNYNEQFF,TGCGCCAGCAGCCAACAGCCGAGCGGGAGGAACTACAATGAGCAGTTCTTC
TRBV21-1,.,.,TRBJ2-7,CASRGGTGVTYEQYF,TGTGCCAGCAGGGGGGGGACAGGGGTAACCTACGAGCAGTACTTC
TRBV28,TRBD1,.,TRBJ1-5,CASSSRTGTQPQHF,TGTGCCAGCAGTTCCCGGACAGGGACTCAGCCCCAGCATTTT
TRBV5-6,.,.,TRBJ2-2,CASSLLTGRSGELFF,TGTGCCAGCAGCTTATTGACAGGTCGATCCGGGGAGCTGTTTTTT
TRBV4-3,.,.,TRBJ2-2,CASSRSLENTGELFF,TGCGCCAGCAGCCGATCACTAGAGAACACCGGGGAGCTGTTTTTT
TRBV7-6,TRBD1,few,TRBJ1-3,CASSLTGGTGNTIYF,TGTGCCAGCAGCTTAACAGGGGGCACTGGAAACACCATATATTTT
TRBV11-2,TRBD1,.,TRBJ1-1,CASSSGGYEAFF,TGTGCCAGCAGCTCAGGGGGGTATGAAGCTTTCTTT
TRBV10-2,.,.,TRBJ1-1,CASSELVRSNTEAFF,TGCGCCAGCAGTGAGTTGGTACGGTCGAACACTGAAGCTTTCTTT
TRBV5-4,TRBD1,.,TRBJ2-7,CASSPGGGFTYEQYF,TGTGCCAGCAGCCCAGGGGGCGGATTTACCTACGAGCAGTACTTC
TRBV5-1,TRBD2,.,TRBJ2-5,CASSLGGLQETQYF,TGCGCCAGCAGCTTGGGGGGACTACAAGAGACCCAGTACTTC
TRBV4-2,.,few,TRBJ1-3,CASSQGGSENTIYF,TGTGCCAGCAGCCAAGGAGGCAGCGAAAACACCATATATTTT
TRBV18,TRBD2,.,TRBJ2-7,CASSPLPTSGTYEQYF,TGTGCCAGCTCACCCTTGCCGACTAGCGGGACCTACGAGCAGTACTTC
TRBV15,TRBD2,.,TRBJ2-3,CATSNWGLADTDTQYF,TGTGCCACCAGCAACTGGGGACTAGCGGACACAGATACGCAGTATTTT
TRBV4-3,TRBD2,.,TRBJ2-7,CASSQAGTSGFYEQYF,TGCGCCAGCAGCCAAGCCGGGACTAGCGGATTCTACGAGCAGTACTTC
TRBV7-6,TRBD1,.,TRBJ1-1,CASSLALGTGETEAFF,TGTGCCAGCAGCTTAGCGTTGGGGACAGGGGAGACTGAAGCTTTCTTT
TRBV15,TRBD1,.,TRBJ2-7,CATSREPTGGLEQYF,TGTGCCACCAGCAGAGAACCGACAGGGGGCCTCGAGCAGTACTTC
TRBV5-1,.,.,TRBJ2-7,CASSLEDWNEQYF,TGCGCCAGCAGCTTGGAGGACTGGAACGAGCAGTACTTC
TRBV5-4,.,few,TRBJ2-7,CASSLMVQAEQYF,TGTGCCAGCAGCTTGATGGTCCAGGCCGAGCAGTACTTC
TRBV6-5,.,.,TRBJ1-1,CASSPGEGVTEAFF,TGTGCCAGCAGCCCCGGGGAGGGGGTGACTGAAGCTTTCTTT
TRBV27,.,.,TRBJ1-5,CASSYRDSNQPQHF,TGTGCCAGCAGTTATCGGGATAGCAATCAGCCCCAGCATTTT
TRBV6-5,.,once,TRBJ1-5,CASSYSSESNQPQHF,TGTGCCAGCAGTTACTCGTCCGAGAGCAATCAGCCCCAGCATTTT
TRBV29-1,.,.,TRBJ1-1,CSGGTLNTEAFF,TGCAGCGGAGGCACCTTGAACACTGAAGCTTTCTTT
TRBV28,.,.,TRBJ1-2,CASSRTASYGYTF,TGTGCCAGCAGCCGGACAGCTAGCTATGGCTACACCTTC
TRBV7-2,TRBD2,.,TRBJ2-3,CASSLGLAGGASTDTQYF,TGTGCCAGCAGCTTAGGTTTAGCGGGAGGTGCTAGCACAGATACGCAGTATTTT
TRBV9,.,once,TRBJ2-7,CASSVDGSVDEQYF,TGTGCCAGCAGCGTAGACGGGAGTGTCGACGAGCAGTACTTC
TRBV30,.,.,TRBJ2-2,CAWSQGSGLNAGELFF,TGTGCCTGGAGCCAGGGGTCAGGCCTGAACGCCGGGGAGCTGTTTTTT
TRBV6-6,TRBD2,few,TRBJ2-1,CASSKLAGSYNEQFF,TGTGCCAGCAGTAAACTAGCGGGTAGCTACAATGAGCAGTTCTTC
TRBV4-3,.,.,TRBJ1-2,CASSLGAGVYGYTF,TGCGCCAGCAGCCTAGGTGCCGGAGTTTATGGCTACACCTTC
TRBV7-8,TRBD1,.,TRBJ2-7,CASSLLPGQGLYEQYF,TGTGCCAGCAGCTTACTCCCCGGACAGGGACTCTACGAGCAGTACTTC
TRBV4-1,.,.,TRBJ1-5,CASSGTPGRGRVVNQPQHF,TGCGCCAGCAGCGGAACACCGGGGAGGGGTAGGGTAGTAAATCAGCCCCAGCATTTT